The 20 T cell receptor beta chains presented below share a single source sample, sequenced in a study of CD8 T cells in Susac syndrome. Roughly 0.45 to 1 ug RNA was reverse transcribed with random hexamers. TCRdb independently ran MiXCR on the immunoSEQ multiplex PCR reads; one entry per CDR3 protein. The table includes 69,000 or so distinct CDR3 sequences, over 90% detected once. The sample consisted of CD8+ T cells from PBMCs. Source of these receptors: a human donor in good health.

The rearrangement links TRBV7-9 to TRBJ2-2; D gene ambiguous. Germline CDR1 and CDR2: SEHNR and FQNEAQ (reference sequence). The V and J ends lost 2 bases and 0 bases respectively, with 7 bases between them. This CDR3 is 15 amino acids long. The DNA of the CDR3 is TGTGCCAGCAGCTTACGGGCCGCGAACACCGGGGAGCTGTTTTTT. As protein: CASSLRAANTGELFF.

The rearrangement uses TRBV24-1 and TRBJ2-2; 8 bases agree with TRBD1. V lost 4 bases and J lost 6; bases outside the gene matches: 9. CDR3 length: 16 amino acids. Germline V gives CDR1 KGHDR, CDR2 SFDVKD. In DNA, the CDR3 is TGTGCCACCAGTGACCGCGGACAGGGATCTCCCGGGGAGCTGTTTTTT. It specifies CATSDRGQGSPGELFF.

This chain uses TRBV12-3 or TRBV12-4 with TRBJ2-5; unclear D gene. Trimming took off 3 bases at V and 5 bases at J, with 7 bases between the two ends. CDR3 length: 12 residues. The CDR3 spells CASSFRFETQYF. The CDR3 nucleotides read TGTGCCAGCAGTTTTCGGTTTGAGACCCAGTACTTC.

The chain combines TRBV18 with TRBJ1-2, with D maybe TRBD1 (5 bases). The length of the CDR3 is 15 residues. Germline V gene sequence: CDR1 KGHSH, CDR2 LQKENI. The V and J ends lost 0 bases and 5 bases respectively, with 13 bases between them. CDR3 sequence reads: CASSPPEGPVYGYTF. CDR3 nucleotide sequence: TGTGCCAGCTCACCACCTGAGGGGCCGGTATATGGCTACACCTTC.

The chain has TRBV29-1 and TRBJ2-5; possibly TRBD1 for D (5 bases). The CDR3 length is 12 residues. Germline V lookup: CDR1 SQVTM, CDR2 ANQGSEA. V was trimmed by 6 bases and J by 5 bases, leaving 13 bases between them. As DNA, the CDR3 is TGCAGCGTCCAGGGTGTGGCGGAGACCCAGTACTTC. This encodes CSVQGVAETQYF.

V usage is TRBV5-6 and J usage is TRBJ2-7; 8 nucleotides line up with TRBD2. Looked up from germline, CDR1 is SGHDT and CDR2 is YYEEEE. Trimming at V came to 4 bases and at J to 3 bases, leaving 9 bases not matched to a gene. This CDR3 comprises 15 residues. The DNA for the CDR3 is TGTGCCAGCAGCCAAGGGATAGCGGGGTTCTACGAGCAGTACGTC. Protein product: CASSQGIAGFYEQYV.

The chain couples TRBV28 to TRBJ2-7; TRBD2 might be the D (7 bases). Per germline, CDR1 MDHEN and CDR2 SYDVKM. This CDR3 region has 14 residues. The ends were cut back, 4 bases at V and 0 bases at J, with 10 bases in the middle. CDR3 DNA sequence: TGTGCCAGCAGTTCGGCGGGGGCCTCCTACGAGCAGTACTTC. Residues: CASSSAGASYEQYF.

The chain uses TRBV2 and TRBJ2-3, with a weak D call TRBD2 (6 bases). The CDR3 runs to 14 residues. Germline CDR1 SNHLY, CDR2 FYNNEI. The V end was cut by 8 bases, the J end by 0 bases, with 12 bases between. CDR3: CASWRGTSTDTQYF. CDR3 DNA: TGTGCCAGCTGGCGGGGCACTAGCACAGATACGCAGTATTTT.

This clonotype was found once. For the CDR3, the DNA is TGTGCCAGCAGTTATGGGACAGCTTCCTACAATGAGCAGTTCTTC. This sequence encodes CASSYGTASYNEQFF. The V and J genes are TRBV9 and TRBJ2-1, with 7 bases lining up with TRBD1. The CDR3 loop spans 15 amino acids. With V trimmed by 5 bases and J by 1 base, 6 bases remained unmatched. The germline CDR1 and CDR2 sequences are SGDLS and YYNGEE.

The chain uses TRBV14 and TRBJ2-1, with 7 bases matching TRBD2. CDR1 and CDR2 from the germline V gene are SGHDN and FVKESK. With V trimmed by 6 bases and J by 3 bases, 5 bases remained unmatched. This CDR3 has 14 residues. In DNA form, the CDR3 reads TGTGCCAGCAGACTCGGGGGGATCTACAATGAGCAGTTCTTC. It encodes CASRLGGIYNEQFF.

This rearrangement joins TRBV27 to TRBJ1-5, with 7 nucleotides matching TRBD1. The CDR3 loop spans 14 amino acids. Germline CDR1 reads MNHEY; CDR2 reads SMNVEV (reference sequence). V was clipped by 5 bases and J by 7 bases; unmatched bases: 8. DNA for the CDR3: TGTGCCAGCAGTACTACAGGGGCTCCGCAGCCCCAGCATTTT. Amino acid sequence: CASSTTGAPQPQHF.

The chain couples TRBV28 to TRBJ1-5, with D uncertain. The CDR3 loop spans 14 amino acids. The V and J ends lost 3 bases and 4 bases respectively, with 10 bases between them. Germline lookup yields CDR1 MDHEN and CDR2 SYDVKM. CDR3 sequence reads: CASSLSAGNQPQHF. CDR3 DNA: TGTGCCAGCAGTTTGAGTGCGGGTAATCAGCCCCAGCATTTT.

CDR3 DNA sequence: TGTGCCAGCACCTTGACAGGGACTGGCACTGAAGCTTTCTTT. Translating gives CASTLTGTGTEAFF. The V call is TRBV28, the J call TRBJ1-1; 7 bases align to TRBD1. After removal of 7 bases from V and 4 bases from J, the junction contained 9 bases not matched to a gene. The CDR3 has 14 amino acids. Germline V lookup: CDR1 MDHEN, CDR2 SYDVKM.

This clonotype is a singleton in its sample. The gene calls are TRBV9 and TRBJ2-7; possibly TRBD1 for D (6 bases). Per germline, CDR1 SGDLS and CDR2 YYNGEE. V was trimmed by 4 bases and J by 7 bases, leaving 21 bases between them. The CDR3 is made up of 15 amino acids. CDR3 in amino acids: CASSFRGLIETEQYF. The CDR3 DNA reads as TGTGCCAGCAGCTTCAGGGGCCTGATCGAGACAGAGCAGTACTTC.

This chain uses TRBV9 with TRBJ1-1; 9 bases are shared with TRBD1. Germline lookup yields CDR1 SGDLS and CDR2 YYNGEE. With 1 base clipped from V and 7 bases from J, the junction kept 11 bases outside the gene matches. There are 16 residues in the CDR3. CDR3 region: CASSVTGGPLASEAFF. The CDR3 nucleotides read TGTGCCAGCAGCGTAACAGGGGGCCCTCTCGCTAGTGAAGCTTTCTTT. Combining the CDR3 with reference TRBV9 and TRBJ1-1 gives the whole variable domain DSGVTQTPKHLITATGQRVTLRCSPRSGDLSVYWYQQSLDQGLQFLIQYYNGEERAKGNILERFSAQQFPDLHSELNLSSLELGDSALYFCASSVTGGPLASEAFFGQGTRLTVV.

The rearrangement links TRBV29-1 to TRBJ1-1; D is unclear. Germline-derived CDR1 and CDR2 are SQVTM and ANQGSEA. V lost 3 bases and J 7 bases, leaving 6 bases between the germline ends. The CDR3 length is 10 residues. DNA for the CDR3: TGCAGCGTTGAGGGATATGAAGCTTTCTTT. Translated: CSVEGYEAFF.

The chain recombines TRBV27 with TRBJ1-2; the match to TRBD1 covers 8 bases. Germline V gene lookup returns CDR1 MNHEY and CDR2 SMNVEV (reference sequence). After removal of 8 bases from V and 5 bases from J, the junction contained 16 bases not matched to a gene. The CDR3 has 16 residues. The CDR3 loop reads CASSSGGLNRVYGYTF. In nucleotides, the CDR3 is TGTGCCAGCTCCTCAGGGGGCCTAAACAGGGTTTATGGCTACACCTTC.

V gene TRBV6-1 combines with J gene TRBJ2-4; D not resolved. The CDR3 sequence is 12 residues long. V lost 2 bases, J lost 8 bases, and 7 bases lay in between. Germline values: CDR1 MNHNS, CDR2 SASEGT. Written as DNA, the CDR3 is TGTGCCAGCAGTGAAATCTGGGACATTCAGTACTTC. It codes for CASSEIWDIQYF.

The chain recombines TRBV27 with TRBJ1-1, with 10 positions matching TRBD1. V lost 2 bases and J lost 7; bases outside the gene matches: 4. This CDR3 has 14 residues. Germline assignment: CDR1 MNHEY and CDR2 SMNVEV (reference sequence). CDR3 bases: TGTGCCAGCAGTTTAGGCGGGACAGGGGTTGAAGCTTTCTTT. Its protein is CASSLGGTGVEAFF.

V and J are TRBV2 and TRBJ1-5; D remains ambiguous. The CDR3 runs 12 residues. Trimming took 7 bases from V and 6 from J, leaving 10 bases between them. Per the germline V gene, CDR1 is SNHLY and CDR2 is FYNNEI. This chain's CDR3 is CASNEWGQPQHF. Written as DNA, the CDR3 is TGTGCCAGCAACGAGTGGGGTCAGCCCCAGCATTTT.